Below, 26 T cell receptor beta chains from the same sample are listed, as sequenced in a study of CD8 T cells in ankylosing spondylitis. TCRdb analysed the 5' RACE reads with MiXCR anew, one entry per CDR3 protein. Among some 87,000 distinct CDR3 sequences, 27% were seen once, and the ten largest hold roughly 60%. Source material: blood, either unsorted or a sorted T cell fraction (not recorded which). These receptors all come from a male donor with ankylosing spondylitis or in good health (not recorded which).

The chain links TRBV20-1 to TRBJ1-5; no clear D gene. Looked up from germline, CDR1 is DFQATT and CDR2 is SNEGSKA (reference sequence). V dropped 3 bases and J dropped 0 bases, with 15 bases sitting between them. CDR3 length: 16 amino acids. CDR3 sequence: CSASGLDGYSNQPQHF. The CDR3 DNA follows: TGCAGTGCTAGTGGGCTTGATGGCTATAGCAATCAGCCCCAGCATTTT.

This clonotype has just a few counts. The genes are TRBV10-3 and TRBJ1-4; 7 bases fit TRBD1. This CDR3 contains 14 residues. The ends lost 2 bases at V and 7 bases at J; junction bases unmatched: 4. The germline CDR1 and CDR2 sequences are ENHRY and SYGVKD. The DNA of the CDR3 is TGTGCCATCAGTGAGGACAGGGTCGGTGAAAAACTGTTTTTT. Translation: CAISEDRVGEKLFF.

This clonotype showed up just a few times. The V and J genes are TRBV7-9 and TRBJ1-1; a weak D match, TRBD1 (6 bases). The V end was cut by 4 bases, the J end by 4 bases, with 10 bases between. The CDR3 length is 13 residues. CDR1 SEHNR and CDR2 FQNEAQ come from the germline V gene (reference sequence). The CDR3 nucleotides are TGTGCCAGCAGCTACAGGGAGGGCACTGAAGCTTTCTTT. It specifies CASSYREGTEAFF.

The chain carries TRBV2 and TRBJ1-1, with D uncertain. In germline, CDR1 is SNHLY, CDR2 FYNNEI. The CDR3 runs 13 residues. V gave up 11 bases and J gave up 1 base, with 14 bases separating them. The CDR3: CAERRESNTEAFF. CDR3 DNA sequence: TGTGCCGAGAGGAGGGAATCGAACACTGAAGCTTTCTTT.

This clonotype has just a few counts. The rearrangement joins TRBV7-3 to TRBJ1-1; D unresolved. The CDR3 has 13 residues. V was clipped by 4 bases and J by 8 bases, with 14 bases between them. Germline lookup yields CDR1 SGHTA and CDR2 FQGTGA. The CDR3 loop reads CASSSQVRGEAFF. CDR3 bases: TGTGCCAGCAGCTCGCAGGTTAGAGGGGAAGCTTTCTTT. Looking up the rest from reference TRBV7-3 and TRBJ1-1 gives the full variable domain: GAGVSQTPSNKVTEKGKYVELRCDPISGHTALYWYRQSLGQGPEFLIYFQGTGAADDSGLPNDRFFAVRPEGSVSTLKIQRTERGDSAVYLCASSSQVRGEAFFGQGTRLTVV.

This chain joins TRBV3-1 and TRBJ2-7; D not certain. The germline V gene has CDR1 LGHDT and CDR2 YNNKEL (reference sequence). The CDR3 spans 12 residues. Trimming cost V 1 base and J 5 bases, with 6 bases left between them. CDR3 bases: TGTGCCAGCAGCCAAGTGACGGACGAGCAGTACTTC. This translates into CASSQVTDEQYF.

Written as DNA, the CDR3 is TGCAGTGCTAGAGGACTACGAAAATCCTACAATGAGCAGTTCTTC. This gives the protein CSARGLRKSYNEQFF. The V call is TRBV20-1, the J call TRBJ2-1, with D possibly TRBD2 on 5 matching bases. Trimming left V 1 base short and J 1 base short, with 11 bases between. CDR3 length: 15 amino acids. Germline V CDR1 and CDR2: DFQATT, SNEGSKA (reference sequence).

The chain links TRBV10-3 to TRBJ2-3; no reliable D call. Germline CDR1 is ENHRY and CDR2 is SYGVKD. This CDR3 has 14 amino acids. Trimming removed 0 bases from V and 1 base from J, with 5 bases in between. The CDR3 sequence is CAISESAGTDTQYF. CDR3 in DNA: TGTGCCATCAGTGAGTCGGCGGGCACAGATACGCAGTATTTT.

J is TRBJ1-2 and V is TRBV25-1; no definite D call. This CDR3 contains 12 residues. V was shortened by 5 bases and J by 8 bases, with 12 bases between the two germline ends. Germline V gene data show CDR1 as MGHDK and CDR2 as SYGVNS. Written as DNA, the CDR3 is TGTGCCAGCAGTACCTGGACGTCGGGCTACACCTTC. It codes for CASSTWTSGYTF.

The chain uses TRBV5-1 and TRBJ2-1; D is tentatively TRBD1 or TRBD2 (5 bases each). This CDR3 is 14 amino acids long. Trimming stripped 0 bases from V and 8 bases from J, with 12 bases between. The germline V gene has CDR1 SGHRS and CDR2 YFSETQ. DNA for the CDR3: TGCGCCAGCAGCTTGGCCGCTGGGGACGATGAGCAGTTCTTC. This sequence encodes CASSLAAGDDEQFF.

V is TRBV6-1 and J is TRBJ2-7, with 8 bases that match TRBD1. Trimming took 1 base from V and 6 from J; bases not matched to a gene: 8. This CDR3 region has 15 residues. The germline V gene has CDR1 MNHNS and CDR2 SASEGT. The DNA of the CDR3 is TGTGCCAGCAGTGAAGAGCGACAGGGGATCGGCGAGCAGTACTTC. Translation gives CASSEERQGIGEQYF.

This rearrangement joins TRBV5-1 to TRBJ2-7, with 9 bases identical to TRBD1. J was trimmed by 4 bases and V by 0 bases; bases with no gene match: 8. Germline CDR1 reads SGHRS; CDR2 reads YFSETQ. The CDR3 runs to 16 residues. The chain's CDR3 is CASSLDPDRGSYEQYV. In nucleotides, the CDR3 is TGCGCCAGCAGCTTGGATCCGGACAGGGGTTCGTACGAGCAGTACGTC.

The chain recombines TRBV7-9 with TRBJ2-2; TRBD2 is a possible D gene (5 bases). CDR1 is SEHNR, CDR2 FQNEAQ, per germline (reference sequence). CDR3 length equals 14 residues. V was pared by 1 base and J by 6 bases, with 9 bases between. The CDR3 DNA reads as TGTGCCAGCAGCTTAGTCAGGACTGCCGGGGAGCTGTTTTTT. Encoded protein: CASSLVRTAGELFF.

This clonotype was recorded a few times. This sequence joins TRBV6-1 and TRBJ1-3; the match to TRBD1 covers 7 bases. With V trimmed by 7 bases and J by 3 bases, 9 bases remained unmatched. The CDR3 has 15 amino acids. Germline V lookup: CDR1 MNHNS, CDR2 SASEGT. CDR3 DNA: TGTGCCAGCAACCGGGACAGAAGATTTGGAAACACCATATATTTT. It encodes CASNRDRRFGNTIYF.

A few counts support this clonotype. The chain links TRBV12-3 or TRBV12-4 to TRBJ1-1; D gene ambiguous. The ends were cut back, 7 bases at V and 8 bases at J, with 8 bases in the middle. There are 10 residues in the CDR3. This CDR3 is CASNAREAFF. In nucleotides, the CDR3 is TGTGCCAGCAATGCGAGGGAAGCTTTCTTT.

Turning to this clonotype: It is likely a read error, because the conserved phenylalanine at the end of the CDR3 is missing. V usage is TRBV5-1 and J usage is TRBJ1-1; possible D gene TRBD1, 6 bases. The CDR3 consists of 13 residues. The V end was cut by 0 bases, the J end by 6 bases, with 9 bases between. Germline values: CDR1 SGHRS, CDR2 YFSETQ. CDR3 DNA sequence: TGCGCCAGCAGCTTGGGTGGGGGGCCTGAAGCTTTCCTT. It codes for CASSLGGGPEAFL.

This clonotype was picked up many times. The CDR3 sequence: CATSDPQEGLAETQYF. CDR3 nucleotide sequence: TGTGCCACCAGTGATCCCCAAGAGGGATTAGCGGAGACCCAGTACTTC. The chain uses TRBV24-1 and TRBJ2-5, with a possible D match to TRBD2 (5 bases). CDR1 and CDR2 from the germline V gene are KGHDR and SFDVKD. The CDR3 covers 16 residues. V was cut by 3 bases and J by 5 bases, with 18 bases left in between.

This clonotype was counted a single time. The gene calls are TRBV28 and TRBJ2-2; D may correspond to TRBD1 or TRBD2 (5 bases each). V lost 0 bases and J lost 1, with 21 bases in between. The CDR3 totals 20 residues. CDR1 and CDR2 (germline): MDHEN, SYDVKM. The CDR3 sequence is CASSLWGTGRRGLNTGELFF. The CDR3 nucleotides read TGTGCCAGCAGTTTATGGGGGACCGGTCGCCGAGGGTTGAACACCGGGGAGCTGTTTTTT. Variable domain in full (rest from reference TRBV28 and TRBJ2-2): DVKVTQSSRYLVKRTGEKVFLECVQDMDHENMFWYRQDPGLGLRLIYFSYDVKMKEKGDIPEGYSVSREKKERFSLILESASTNQTSMYLCASSLWGTGRRGLNTGELFFGEGSRLTVL.

This clonotype was recorded a few times. The rearrangement links TRBV7-9 to TRBJ2-3, with 10 bases aligning to TRBD2. Looked up from germline, CDR1 is SEHNR and CDR2 is FQNEAQ (reference sequence). This CDR3 is built from 14 residues. J lost 5 bases, V lost 4 bases, and 3 bases had no gene match. CDR3 nucleotides: TGTGCCAGCAGCTCAGTAGCGGGGGGAGATACGCAGTATTTT. Translated: CASSSVAGGDTQYF.

The chain couples TRBV7-2 to TRBJ2-3; 9 positions agree with TRBD1. In germline, CDR1 is SGHTA, CDR2 FQGNSA. J lost 5 bases, V lost 3 bases, and 6 bases had no gene match. This CDR3 region has 15 residues. This CDR3 is CASSFGTGYGDTQYF. The CDR3 region has the DNA TGTGCCAGCAGCTTCGGGACAGGGTATGGAGATACGCAGTATTTT.

The rearrangement uses TRBV19 and TRBJ1-5, with D unresolved. Trimming took off 9 bases at V and 6 bases at J, with 18 bases between the two ends. This CDR3 contains 14 residues. CDR1 and CDR2 from the germline V gene are LNHDA and SQIVND (reference sequence). DNA for the CDR3: TGTGCCAGGGGCCTGGGCCAGTCAAGTCAGCCCCAGCATTTT. This codes for CARGLGQSSQPQHF.

The chain recombines TRBV20-1 with TRBJ2-1, with D possibly being TRBD1 (6 bases). The CDR3 runs to 12 residues. V lost 6 bases and J 10 bases, leaving 16 bases between the germline ends. Looked up from germline, CDR1 is DFQATT and CDR2 is SNEGSKA (reference sequence). The CDR3 coding sequence is TGCAGTGCGCCCACCTCCGGACAGGAGCAGTTCTTC. Protein sequence: CSAPTSGQEQFF.

This clonotype was counted at least ten times. The chain couples TRBV12-3 or TRBV12-4 to TRBJ2-1; D is uncertain. This CDR3 contains 11 residues. V was pared by 7 bases and J by 8 bases, with 9 bases between. The CDR3 loop is CASILGDEQFF. The CDR3 DNA reads as TGTGCCAGCATCCTTGGGGATGAGCAGTTCTTC.

This clonotype was observed a handful of times. The chain carries TRBV14 and TRBJ1-3; no reliable D call. With 0 bases removed from V and 9 bases from J, the gap between germline ends came to 3 bases. The CDR3 length is 11 residues. Germline lookup yields CDR1 SGHDN and CDR2 FVKESK. CDR3 protein: CASSQDTTIYF. The DNA for the CDR3 is TGTGCCAGCAGCCAAGATACCACCATATATTTT.

In this sample, this clonotype turned up a few times. This chain joins TRBV6-5 and TRBJ2-7; 9 nucleotides agree with TRBD1. V was pared by 2 bases and J by 2 bases, with 7 bases of the junction left unmatched. CDR1 and CDR2 from the germline V gene are MNHEY and SVGAGI. The length of the CDR3 is 16 residues. The CDR3 protein is CASSYAGQGTPYEQYF. CDR3 nucleotide sequence: TGTGCCAGCAGTTACGCCGGACAGGGGACTCCCTACGAGCAGTACTTC.

V usage is TRBV6-1 and J usage is TRBJ2-1; 9 nucleotides agree with TRBD2. V was pared by 2 bases and J by 4 bases, with 3 bases of the junction left unmatched. The CDR3 consists of 15 residues. Per germline, CDR1 MNHNS and CDR2 SASEGT. The CDR3 DNA reads TGTGCCAGCAGTGAATTGGCGGGAGGGTACAATGAGCAGTTCTTC. The encoded protein is CASSELAGGYNEQFF.